This T cell receptor (beta chain) was observed in a study of blood T cells in healthy people across ages. The CDR3 sequence is 15 residues long. Trimming removed 5 bases at V and 3 bases at J, with 17 bases between. Germline V gives CDR1 MNHEY, CDR2 SVGEGT. This clonotype has more than one count but fewer than ten. Antigen specificity is unknown. Whole-study findings and limits: Diversity of TCR beta per million T cells declined in a roughly linear way with age.

Through a sample-barcoded 5' primer and a J-beta primer mix, a second PCR was run for roughly 7 to 12 cycles. TCRdb fed the 5' RACE reads into MiXCR, producing one record per CDR3 protein. Of around 820,000 distinct CDR3 sequences listed, roughly 25% are singletons. This sample was also put to use in a study of T cells of mothers and their children.

The chain uses TRBV6-2 or TRBV6-3 and TRBJ2-7; maybe TRBD2 (6 bases). Material: blood. This TCR was sampled from a boy aged 5-17 years in good health. This CDR3 is CASSHWLAEGYEQYF. CDR3 DNA sequence: TGTGCCAGCAGTCACTGGTTAGCGGAAGGCTACGAGCAGTACTTC.